A single T cell receptor beta chain is shown here with its context. This clonotype was detected many times. What antigen it recognizes has not been identified. No much larger clone exists at a distance of one base, and base qualities are not known. Read against the paper, the sample's treatment or condition label means: skin biopsy from PPD injection site in Mantoux-positive individual. Using 3' ligation of a UMI-containing oligonucleotide to TCR cDNA, the study laid out a robust and sensitive protocol to amplify, sequence and analyze TCRs. In individuals with a positive Mantoux test, tuberculin skin test biopsies were taken from sites that had been injected with PPD. Total RNA was used without cell sorting and was treated with RQ1 DNase before reverse transcription, with a target input of roughly 1 to 1000 ng. Libraries were prepared from skin biopsies and whole blood to test how robust the pipeline was in samples where T cells are a minority population.

This specimen comes from a study of naive and memory T cell subsets (dated by TCRdb to 2016 to 2017). Background on the whole study: The figure summarizing these samples reported ten or so blood donors, 7 tuberculin skin test biopsies and 3 saline control biopsies. Skin biopsies were taken from tuberculin skin test sites or from saline-injected control sites and were processed for RNA extraction as described before. Usually PCR2 was run as a SYBR Green qPCR and stopped at a set threshold, although low-input samples could use end-point PCR (roughly 6 cycles) instead. Points the paper makes about the study in general: TCR sequences were reportedly recovered from both skin biopsy types, with far more TCRs at tuberculin skin test sites. The RNA-based method was acknowledged as potentially sensitive to TCR transcript changes with T cell activation and differentiation. Skin biopsy collection and RNA processing details were not given in the paper but referenced to earlier studies. Higher TCR numbers at tuberculin skin test sites were interpreted as T cell infiltration of a delayed type IV hypersensitivity reaction.

The method was UMI-ligation and nested PCR. Four rounds of PCR, run with the SP2 primer together with nested alpha and beta constant region primers, were used to amplify the ligated cDNA. For the blood and skin samples, TCR RNA was reverse transcribed with SuperScript IV using primers for the alpha and beta constant regions. Using T4 RNA ligase 1, an oligonucleotide carrying both the Illumina SP2 primer and a UMI was ligated onto the 3' end of the cDNA. The 12-nucleotide UMI consisted of two random hexamers with an eight-base spacer between the hexamers to prevent hairpin formation. From the second PCR onward, the TCR alpha and beta chain libraries were handled separately, and dual indexing was used for multiplexing. After pooling, the indexed libraries were analyzed by capillary electrophoresis and sequenced on either an Illumina MiSeq or NextSeq. PhiX DNA at about 5-8% was spiked into libraries to increase base diversity and improve cluster recognition. Concerning the study's data processing: Demultiplexor pulled UMIs out of read 2, joined the UMIs with the TCR sequence from read 1, and separated reads according to sample indices. V and J genes and V-J junctions were identified by Decombinator, and each TCR was assigned a five-part identifier that included V and J deletions. UMIs were used by Collapsinator to correct sequencing errors and PCR amplification heterogeneity, so that a UMI-based abundance was obtained for each TCR. CDR3Translator turned identifiers into nucleotide sequence, translated the nucleotide sequence into amino acids, and pulled out CDR3 regions based on terminal motifs. Error-corrected alpha and beta TCR counts from blood and skin were compared after normalization to input RNA amount. Starting from the raw public reads, TCRdb applied fastp trimming at Q25, assembled clones with MiXCR and retained in-frame beta chains. Each CDR3 protein appears once, grouped with its most common genes and DNA. Clone size and V and J calls follow TCRdb, not the original study. For this sample the table gives fewer than 35,000 distinct CDR3 sequences, of which about 6.2% were detected only once. Approximately 2.8% of the sample lies in the top ten.

CDR1 MNHNS and CDR2 SASEGT are derived from the germline V gene. From its cysteine to its phenylalanine, the CDR3 spans 16 amino acids. Only the CDR3 region is kept as DNA, spanning 48 bases read in frame from base 1. Trimming costs V 6 bases and J 1 base, and their ends lie 18 bases apart. This clonotype was obtained from an adult in good health. The source was skin, collected from a tuberculin skin test site. Recombination joined TRBV6-1 with TRBJ2-5; the D segment is perhaps TRBD1 or TRBD2, each sharing 6 matched bases. The DNA sequence is as follows: TGTGCCAGCAGAAGGGGGGCAGCCCCGGTCCAAGAGACCCAGTACTTC. Its protein reads: CASRRGAAPVQETQYF.